The 4 T cell receptor beta chains listed next were all sequenced from one sample in a study of graft-versus-host responses after intestinal transplantation. Method: immunoSEQ multiplex PCR; TCRdb's copy keeps in-frame clones and lacks some. The repertoire has some 7,000 clones, 68% of them found once; the top ten carry about 5.1%. Grafts had their tissue processed, releasing intraepithelial and lamina propria lymphocytes. The sample was ileum tissue, taken around 50 days after transplant. Source of these receptors: a human patient who received an intestinal transplant, so some T cells may come from the graft donor.

The V gene is TRBV5-4, the J gene TRBJ2-3; 11 bases are shared with TRBD1. V gave up 4 bases and J gave up 3 bases; unmatched junction bases: 7. CDR1 and CDR2 from the germline V gene are SGHNT and YYREEE (reference sequence). This CDR3 is 16 amino acids long. The chain's CDR3 is CASSPRTGGATDTQYF. The CDR3 nucleotides are TGTGCCAGCAGCCCTCGGACAGGGGGCGCAACAGATACGCAGTATTTT.

This chain connects TRBV9 to TRBJ1-1; 9 bases are a match to TRBD1. This CDR3 is built from 17 residues. Germline V CDR1 and CDR2: SGDLS, YYNGEE. J was trimmed by 4 bases and V by 0 bases; bases with no gene match: 10. The CDR3 DNA sequence: TGTGCCAGCAGCGTAGGGCTGGACAGGGGCGGTGGCACTGAAGCTTTCTTT. The encoded protein is CASSVGLDRGGGTEAFF.

This clone has more than one count but fewer than ten. The gene calls are TRBV28 and TRBJ2-5, with TRBD1 identical over 10 bases. Trimming removed 6 bases from V and 4 bases from J; junction bases left unmatched: 2. The germline V gene has CDR1 MDHEN and CDR2 SYDVKM. The CDR3 runs 13 residues. CDR3 in amino acids: CASRGQGIETQYF. In DNA form, the CDR3 reads TGTGCCAGCAGGGGACAGGGGATAGAGACCCAGTACTTC.

This clone has a handful of counts. V usage is TRBV7-8 and J usage is TRBJ2-7; 7 bases align to TRBD2. Germline trimming cut 3 bases from V and 6 bases from J; bases unmatched to any gene: 5. Germline V gene sequence: CDR1 SGHVS, CDR2 FQNEAQ. The CDR3 is 13 amino acids. For the CDR3, the DNA is TGTGCCAGCAGCTTCGAGCGGACTAGCGAGCAGTACGTC. Encoded protein: CASSFERTSEQYV.